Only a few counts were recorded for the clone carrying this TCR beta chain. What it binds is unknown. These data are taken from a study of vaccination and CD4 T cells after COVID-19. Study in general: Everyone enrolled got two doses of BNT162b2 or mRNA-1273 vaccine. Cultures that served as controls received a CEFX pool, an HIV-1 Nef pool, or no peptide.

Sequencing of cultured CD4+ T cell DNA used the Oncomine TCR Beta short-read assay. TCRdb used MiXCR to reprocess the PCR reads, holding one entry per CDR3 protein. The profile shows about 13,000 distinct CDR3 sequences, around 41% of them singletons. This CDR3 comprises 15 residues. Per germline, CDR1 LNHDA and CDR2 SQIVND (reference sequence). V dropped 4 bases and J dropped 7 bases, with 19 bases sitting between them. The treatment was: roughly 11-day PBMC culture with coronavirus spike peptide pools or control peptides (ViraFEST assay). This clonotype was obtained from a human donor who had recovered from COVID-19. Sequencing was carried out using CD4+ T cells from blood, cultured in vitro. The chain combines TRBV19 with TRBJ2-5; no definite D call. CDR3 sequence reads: CASSKTPGQLGTQYF. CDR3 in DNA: TGTGCCAGTAGTAAGACCCCGGGCCAGTTAGGGACCCAGTACTTC.